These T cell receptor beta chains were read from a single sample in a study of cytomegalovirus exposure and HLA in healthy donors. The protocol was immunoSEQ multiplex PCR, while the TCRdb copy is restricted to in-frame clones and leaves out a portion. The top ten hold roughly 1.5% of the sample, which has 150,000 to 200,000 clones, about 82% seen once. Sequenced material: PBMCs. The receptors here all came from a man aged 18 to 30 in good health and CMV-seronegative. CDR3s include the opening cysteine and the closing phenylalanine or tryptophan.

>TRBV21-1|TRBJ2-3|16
CASSKPGQGGTDTQYF
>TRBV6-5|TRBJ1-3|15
CASSGTGSSGNTIYF
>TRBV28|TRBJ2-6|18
CASSLGDRSRSGANVLTF
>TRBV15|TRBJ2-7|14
CATSTGTGAYEQYF
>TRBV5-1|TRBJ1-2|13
CASSTRVGYGYTF
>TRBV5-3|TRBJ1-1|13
CARSPRGRQEAFF
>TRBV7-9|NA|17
CASSLARTGPNSYEQYF
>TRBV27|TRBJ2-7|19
CASSSEPFGGSPYSYEQYF
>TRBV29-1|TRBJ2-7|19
CSVGWGVPPPRVVSGEQYF
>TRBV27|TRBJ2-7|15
CASSSRTGGFYEQYF